One sample yielded the 7 T cell receptor beta chains listed below, sequenced in a study of blood T cell repertoires in COVID-19. Sequenced by immunoSEQ multiplex PCR; TCRdb stores in-frame clones only, minus some. The profile shows 200,000 to 250,000 clones, roughly 80% of them singletons. The source material was peripheral blood. These receptors were obtained from a woman at least 80 years old with COVID-19, enrolled during active disease.

The chain carries TRBV6-5 and TRBJ2-1, with a weak D call TRBD1 (6 bases). This CDR3 has 15 residues. The germline CDR1 and CDR2 sequences are MNHEY and SVGAGI. Trimming pared 6 bases from V and 6 bases from J, leaving 18 bases between. This CDR3 is CASSAGTIESNEQFF. CDR3 DNA sequence: TGTGCCAGCAGCGCCGGGACAATCGAATCCAATGAGCAGTTCTTC.

This rearrangement joins TRBV5-4 to TRBJ1-4, with D possibly TRBD1 on 6 matching bases. This CDR3 contains 15 residues. Trimming pared 0 bases from V and 5 bases from J, leaving 11 bases between. Germline V gene sequence: CDR1 SGHNT, CDR2 YYREEE (reference sequence). As DNA, the CDR3 is TGTGCCAGCAGCTTGGGGGGGCTTGGAAATGAAAAACTGTTTTTT. Protein product: CASSLGGLGNEKLFF.

This clone was detected a few times. This rearrangement joins TRBV5-4 to TRBJ2-7; TRBD1 aligns across 9 bases. The J segment lost 3 bases and the V segment lost 4 bases, leaving 5 bases of the junction unmatched. In germline, CDR1 is SGHNT, CDR2 YYREEE (reference sequence). This CDR3 region has 14 residues. CDR3 sequence reads: CASSPGQGRYEQYF. The DNA of the CDR3 is TGTGCCAGCAGCCCAGGACAGGGGCGCTACGAGCAGTACTTC.

With regard to this clone: One end of the junction does not line up with germline, which may come from a read error. This chain joins TRBV12-3 or TRBV12-4 and TRBJ1-2; no reliable D call. The CDR3 is 12 amino acids. The CDR3 loop reads CASSTEVYGHTF. The CDR3 nucleotides are TGTGCCAGCTCCACGGAGGTCTATGGCCACACCTTC.

The chain is built from TRBV5-6 and TRBJ1-2; 9 bases are shared with TRBD1. CDR1 and CDR2 from the germline V gene are SGHDT and YYEEEE. V was pared by 0 bases and J by 5 bases, with 5 bases of the junction left unmatched. This CDR3 is built from 15 residues. This CDR3 reads CASSLGDRVLYGYTF. For the CDR3, the DNA is TGTGCCAGCAGCTTGGGGGACAGGGTCCTTTATGGCTACACCTTC.

This clone occurred once. The chain links TRBV29-1 to TRBJ1-6; 8 nucleotides match TRBD1. Germline CDR1 and CDR2: SQVTM and ANQGSEA. This CDR3 contains 12 residues. Here the CDR3 reads CTSRGHSSPLHF. CDR3 bases: TGCACCTCCAGGGGGCATAGTTCACCCCTCCACTTT.

This clone occurred once. This sequence joins TRBV29-1 and TRBJ1-1; the match to TRBD1 covers 7 bases. Germline V CDR1 and CDR2: SQVTM, ANQGSEA. The CDR3 is 19 residues long. With 3 bases clipped from V and 0 bases from J, the junction kept 19 bases outside the gene matches. CDR3 loop: CSVETRFGTALHMNTEAFF. The CDR3 nucleotides are TGCAGCGTTGAGACCCGTTTTGGGACAGCGCTTCACATGAACACTGAAGCTTTCTTT.